This T cell receptor (beta chain) was sequenced in a study of blood T cells in healthy people across ages. A second PCR of 7 to 11 cycles used a sample-barcoded 5' primer and a J-beta primer mix. Each cDNA molecule was tagged by a template-switch adaptor that had 12 random nucleotides. TCRdb ran MiXCR on the 5' RACE reads and lists one entry per CDR3 protein. The sample includes hundreds of thousands of distinct CDR3 sequences, roughly 50% seen only once; the top ten take around a quarter. Each sample provided at least 5.5 micrograms of extracted total RNA. Study-wide results and caveats: Significant beta diversity loss was already apparent by age approximately 42, declining roughly linearly.

There are a few counts of this clonotype. Its antigen is as yet unknown. Trimming at V came to 5 bases and at J to 7 bases, leaving 8 bases not matched to a gene. Germline values: CDR1 MNHEY, CDR2 SMNVEV (reference sequence). The CDR3 spans 14 residues. This TCR was recovered from a man in his forties in good health. This sequence joins TRBV27 and TRBJ2-1; 7 nucleotides agree with TRBD1. Sequenced sample: blood. CDR3 sequence reads: CASSTVGGWNEQFF. The CDR3 nucleotides are TGTGCCAGCAGTACAGTAGGGGGCTGGAATGAGCAGTTCTTC.